The clone carrying this TCR beta chain was seen only once. This record belongs to a study of blood T cell repertoires in COVID-19. Study as a whole: Material from acute and convalescent COVID-19 was sourced from the United States, Italy and Spain. Sample material is recorded as cDNA or gDNA derived from T cells, B-cell-depleted T cells, or PBMCs.

Authors' methods: The authors estimated nucleated cell counts from reference gene primer amplification. Clones were sequenced by immunoSEQ multiplex PCR, and TCRdb holds only the in-frame ones, with some missing. D and trimming were read from the DNA, whereas the V and J calls and clone size are those reported in that table. The table shows fewer than 200,000 clones, with around 87% occurring only once. Sequenced: peripheral blood. The sequence was obtained from a man aged 40-50 years with active or convalescent COVID-19.

CDR3 in DNA: TGTGCCACCAGTGATGTGTCTAGCACAGATACGCAGTATTTT. Protein product: CATSDVSSTDTQYF. The V and J genes are TRBV24-1 and TRBJ2-3; D gene unclear. The germline V gene encodes CDR1 KGHDR and CDR2 SFDVKD. The CDR3 is 14 residues long. Trimming removed 3 bases at V and 0 bases at J, with 6 bases between.